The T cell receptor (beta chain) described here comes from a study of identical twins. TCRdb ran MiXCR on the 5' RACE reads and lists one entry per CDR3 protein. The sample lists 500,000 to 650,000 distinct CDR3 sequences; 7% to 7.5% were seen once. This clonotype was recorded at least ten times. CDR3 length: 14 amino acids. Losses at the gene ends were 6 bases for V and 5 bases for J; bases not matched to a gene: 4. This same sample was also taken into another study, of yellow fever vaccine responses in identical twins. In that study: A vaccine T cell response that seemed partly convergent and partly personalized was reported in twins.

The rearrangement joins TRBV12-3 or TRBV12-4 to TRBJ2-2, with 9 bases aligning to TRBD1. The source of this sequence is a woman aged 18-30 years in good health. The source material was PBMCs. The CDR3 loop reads CASRGTGNTGELFF. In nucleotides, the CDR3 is TGTGCCAGCAGGGGGACAGGGAATACCGGGGAGCTGTTTTTT.